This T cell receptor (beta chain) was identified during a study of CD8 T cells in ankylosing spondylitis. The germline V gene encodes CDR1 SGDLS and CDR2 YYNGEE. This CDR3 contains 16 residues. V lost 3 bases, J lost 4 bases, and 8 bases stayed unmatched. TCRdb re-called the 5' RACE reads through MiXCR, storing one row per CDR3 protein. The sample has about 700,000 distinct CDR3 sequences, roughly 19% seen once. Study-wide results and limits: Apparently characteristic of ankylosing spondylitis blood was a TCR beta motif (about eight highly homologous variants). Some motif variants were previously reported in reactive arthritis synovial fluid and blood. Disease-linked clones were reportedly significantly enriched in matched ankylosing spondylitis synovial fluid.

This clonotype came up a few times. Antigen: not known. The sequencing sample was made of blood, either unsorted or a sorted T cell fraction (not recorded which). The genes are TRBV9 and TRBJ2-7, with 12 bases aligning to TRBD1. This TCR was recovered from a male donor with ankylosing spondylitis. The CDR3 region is CASSEGGQGAWYEQYF. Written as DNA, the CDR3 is TGTGCCAGCAGCGAGGGGGGACAGGGGGCTTGGTACGAGCAGTACTTC.